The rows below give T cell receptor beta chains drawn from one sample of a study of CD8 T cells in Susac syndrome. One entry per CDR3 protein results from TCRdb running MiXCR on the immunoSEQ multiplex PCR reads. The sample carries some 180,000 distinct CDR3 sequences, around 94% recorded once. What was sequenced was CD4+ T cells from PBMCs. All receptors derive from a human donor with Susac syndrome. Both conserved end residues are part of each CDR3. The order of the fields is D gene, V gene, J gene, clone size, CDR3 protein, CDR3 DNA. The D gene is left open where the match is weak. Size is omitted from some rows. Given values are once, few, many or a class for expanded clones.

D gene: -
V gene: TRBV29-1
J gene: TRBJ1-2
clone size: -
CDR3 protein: CSVEEGRGGYTF
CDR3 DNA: TGCAGCGTTGAAGAGGGCAGGGGCGGCTACACCTTC

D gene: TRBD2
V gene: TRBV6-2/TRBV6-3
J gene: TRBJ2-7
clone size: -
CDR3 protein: CASSHGLAGRYEQYF
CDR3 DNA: TGTGCCAGCAGTCACGGACTAGCGGGACGCTACGAGCAGTACTTC

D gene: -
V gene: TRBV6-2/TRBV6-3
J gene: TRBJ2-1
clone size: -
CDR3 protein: CASSPLWGVSYNEQFF
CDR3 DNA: TGTGCCAGCAGCCCTCTTTGGGGGGTCTCCTACAATGAGCAGTTCTTC

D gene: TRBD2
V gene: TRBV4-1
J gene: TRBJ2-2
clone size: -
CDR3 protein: CASSHRSGSDTGELFF
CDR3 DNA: TGCGCCAGCAGCCATCGTAGCGGGAGCGACACCGGGGAGCTGTTTTTT

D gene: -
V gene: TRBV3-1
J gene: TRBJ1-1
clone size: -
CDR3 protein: CASSQGLIILGVTEAFF
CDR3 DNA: TGTGCCAGCAGCCAAGGGCTTATAATCCTCGGGGTCACTGAAGCTTTCTTT

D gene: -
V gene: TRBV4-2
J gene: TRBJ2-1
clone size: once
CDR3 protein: CASSQEPSSGAEQFF
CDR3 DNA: TGTGCCAGCAGCCAAGAGCCTTCTTCCGGGGCTGAGCAGTTCTTC

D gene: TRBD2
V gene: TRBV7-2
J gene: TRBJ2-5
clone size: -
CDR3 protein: CASSLGPSGAQETQYF
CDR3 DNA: TGTGCCAGCAGCTTAGGCCCAAGCGGGGCCCAAGAGACCCAGTACTTC

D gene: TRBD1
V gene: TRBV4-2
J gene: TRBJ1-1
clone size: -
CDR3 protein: CASSQTRTGGSWTEAFF
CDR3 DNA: TGTGCCAGCAGCCAAACCAGGACAGGGGGGAGTTGGACTGAAGCTTTCTTT

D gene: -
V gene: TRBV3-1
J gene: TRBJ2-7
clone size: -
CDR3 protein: CASSPTASYEQYF
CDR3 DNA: TGTGCCAGCAGTCCGACGGCGTCCTACGAGCAGTACTTC

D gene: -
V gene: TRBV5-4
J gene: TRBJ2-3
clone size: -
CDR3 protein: CASSLEDRWDTQYF
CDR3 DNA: TGTGCCAGCAGCTTGGAGGACCGCTGGGATACGCAGTATTTT

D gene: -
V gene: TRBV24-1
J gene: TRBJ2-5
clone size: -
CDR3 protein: CATKGGWQETQYF
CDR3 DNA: TGTGCCACCAAAGGGGGTTGGCAAGAGACCCAGTACTTC

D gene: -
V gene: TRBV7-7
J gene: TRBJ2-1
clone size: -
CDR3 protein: CASSSTQGNEQFF
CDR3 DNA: TGTGCCAGCAGCTCAACTCAGGGGAATGAGCAGTTCTTC

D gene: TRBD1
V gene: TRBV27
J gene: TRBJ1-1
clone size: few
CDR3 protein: CASSSDRGGTEAFF
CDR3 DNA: TGTGCCAGCAGTTCTGACAGGGGCGGCACTGAAGCTTTCTTT

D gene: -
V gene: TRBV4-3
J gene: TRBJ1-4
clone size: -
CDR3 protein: CASSQDTSTNEKLFF
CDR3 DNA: TGCGCCAGCAGCCAAGACACTTCAACTAATGAAAAACTGTTTTTT

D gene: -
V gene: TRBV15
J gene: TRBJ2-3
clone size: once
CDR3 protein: CATSRDRLRGRVTDTQYF
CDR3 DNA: TGTGCCACCAGCAGAGATCGGTTACGGGGGCGCGTCACAGATACGCAGTATTTT

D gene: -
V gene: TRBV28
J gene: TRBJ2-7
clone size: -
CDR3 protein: CASSPPGVARSYEQYF
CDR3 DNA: TGTGCCAGCAGTCCGCCCGGTGTGGCCCGCTCCTACGAGCAGTACTTC

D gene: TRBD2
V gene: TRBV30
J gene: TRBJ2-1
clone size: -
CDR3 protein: CAWSATRSGRSEQFF
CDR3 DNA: TGTGCCTGGAGTGCGACTCGTAGCGGGAGATCTGAGCAGTTCTTC

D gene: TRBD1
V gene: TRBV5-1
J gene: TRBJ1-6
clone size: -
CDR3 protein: CASSREQGAHSPLHF
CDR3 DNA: TGCGCCAGCAGCCGCGAACAGGGGGCGCATTCACCCCTCCACTTT

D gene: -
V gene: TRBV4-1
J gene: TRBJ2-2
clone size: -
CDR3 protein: CASSPVGEFGELFF
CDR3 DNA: TGCGCCAGCAGCCCCGTCGGGGAGTTCGGGGAGCTGTTTTTT

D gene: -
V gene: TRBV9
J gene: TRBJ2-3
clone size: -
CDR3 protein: CASSSPRTDTQYF
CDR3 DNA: TGTGCCAGCAGCTCCCCCCGCACAGATACGCAGTATTTT

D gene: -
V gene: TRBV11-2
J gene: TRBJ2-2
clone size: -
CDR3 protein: CASSFGEMTGELFF
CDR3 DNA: TGTGCCAGCAGCTTCGGGGAGATGACCGGGGAGCTGTTTTTT

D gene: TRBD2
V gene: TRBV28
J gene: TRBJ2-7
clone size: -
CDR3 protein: CASESGGQGQGIYEQYF
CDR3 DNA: TGTGCCAGCGAGAGCGGGGGGCAGGGCCAAGGGATTTACGAGCAGTACTTC

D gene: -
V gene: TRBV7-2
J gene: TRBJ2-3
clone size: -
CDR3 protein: CASSLVNTDTQYF
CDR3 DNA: TGTGCCAGCAGCTTAGTAAACACAGATACGCAGTATTTT

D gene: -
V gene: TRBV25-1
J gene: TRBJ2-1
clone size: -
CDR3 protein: CASSPGRGHYNEQFF
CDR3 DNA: TGTGCCAGCAGTCCCGGGCGGGGCCACTACAATGAGCAGTTCTTC

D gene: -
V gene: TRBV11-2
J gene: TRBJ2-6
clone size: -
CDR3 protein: CASSLGRVPGANVLTF
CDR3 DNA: TGTGCCAGCAGCCTAGGCAGGGTTCCCGGGGCCAACGTCCTGACTTTC

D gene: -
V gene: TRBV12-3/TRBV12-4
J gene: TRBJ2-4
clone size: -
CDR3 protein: CASSLEGSSIQYF
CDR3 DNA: TGTGCCAGCAGCCTGGAAGGGTCGAGCATTCAGTACTTC

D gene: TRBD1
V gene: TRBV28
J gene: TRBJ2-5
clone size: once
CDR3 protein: CASRFSNRDRYQETQYF
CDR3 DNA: TGTGCCAGCAGATTTTCGAACCGGGACAGGTACCAAGAGACCCAGTACTTC

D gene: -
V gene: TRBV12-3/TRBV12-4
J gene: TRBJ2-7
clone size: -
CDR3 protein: CASRGNSINEQYF
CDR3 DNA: TGTGCCAGCAGGGGCAACAGTATCAACGAGCAGTACTTC

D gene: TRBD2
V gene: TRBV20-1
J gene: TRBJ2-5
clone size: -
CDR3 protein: CSAPSGAEETQYF
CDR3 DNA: TGCAGTGCTCCTAGCGGGGCTGAGGAGACCCAGTACTTC

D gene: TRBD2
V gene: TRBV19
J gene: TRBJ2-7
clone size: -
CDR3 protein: CASRPSGTYEQYF
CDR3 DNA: TGTGCCAGTCGGCCTAGCGGGACTTACGAGCAGTACTTC

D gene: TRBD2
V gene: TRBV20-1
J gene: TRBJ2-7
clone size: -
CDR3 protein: CSARGLAGSYEQYF
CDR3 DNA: TGCAGTGCTAGGGGACTAGCGGGATCCTACGAGCAGTACTTC

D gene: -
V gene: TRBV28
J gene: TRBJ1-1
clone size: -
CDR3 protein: CASSSPTVSTEAFF
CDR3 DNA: TGTGCCAGCAGTTCCCCGACAGTATCCACTGAAGCTTTCTTT

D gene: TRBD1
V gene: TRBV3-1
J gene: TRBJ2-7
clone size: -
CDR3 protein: CASTGGDEQYF
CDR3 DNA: TGTGCCAGCACAGGGGGCGATGAGCAGTACTTC

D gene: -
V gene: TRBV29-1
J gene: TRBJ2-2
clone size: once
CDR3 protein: CSVEGRAGELFF
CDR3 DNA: TGCAGCGTTGAAGGCAGGGCCGGGGAGCTGTTTTTT

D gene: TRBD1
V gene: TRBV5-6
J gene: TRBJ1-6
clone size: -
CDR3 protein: CASSQDRSNSPLHF
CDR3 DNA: TGTGCCAGCAGCCAGGACAGGTCTAATTCACCCCTCCACTTT

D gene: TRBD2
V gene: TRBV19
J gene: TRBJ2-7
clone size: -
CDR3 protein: CASSILGGFYEQYF
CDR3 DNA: TGTGCCAGTAGTATCCTGGGAGGGTTCTACGAGCAGTACTTC

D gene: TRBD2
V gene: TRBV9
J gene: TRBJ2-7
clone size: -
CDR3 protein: CASSIGLAGASYEQYF
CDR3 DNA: TGTGCCAGCAGCATCGGACTAGCGGGAGCCTCCTACGAGCAGTACTTC

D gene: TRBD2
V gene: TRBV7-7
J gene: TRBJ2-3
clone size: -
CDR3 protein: CASSLGEGISDTQYF
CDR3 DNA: TGTGCCAGCAGCTTGGGGGAGGGCATTTCGGATACGCAGTATTTT

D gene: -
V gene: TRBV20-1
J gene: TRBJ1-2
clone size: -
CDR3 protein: CSASDNGDGYTF
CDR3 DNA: TGCAGTGCTAGCGACAATGGGGATGGCTACACCTTC

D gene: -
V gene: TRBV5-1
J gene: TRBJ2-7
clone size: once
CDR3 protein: CASSQQTGPTYEQYF
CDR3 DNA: TGCGCCAGCAGCCAGCAAACAGGGCCGACCTACGAGCAGTACTTC

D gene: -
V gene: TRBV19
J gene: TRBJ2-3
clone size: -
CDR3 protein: CASRIQGGIGTDTQYF
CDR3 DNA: TGTGCCAGTAGGATTCAGGGGGGGATCGGCACAGATACGCAGTATTTT

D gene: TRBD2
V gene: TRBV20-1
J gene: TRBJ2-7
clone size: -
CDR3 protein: CSALLTSGYEQYF
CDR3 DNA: TGCAGTGCCCTCTTGACTAGCGGCTACGAGCAGTACTTC

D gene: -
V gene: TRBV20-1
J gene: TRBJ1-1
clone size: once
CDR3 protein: CSASRSYTEAFF
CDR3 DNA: TGCAGTGCATCCCGGAGTTACACTGAAGCTTTCTTT

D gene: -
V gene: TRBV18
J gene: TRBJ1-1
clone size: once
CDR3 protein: CASSLLLSQGNTEAFF
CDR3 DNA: TGTGCCAGCTCACTACTACTATCACAGGGGAACACTGAAGCTTTCTTT

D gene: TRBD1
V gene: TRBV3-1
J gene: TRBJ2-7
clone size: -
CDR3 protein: CASSQWTGGYEQYF
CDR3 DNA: TGTGCCAGCAGCCAATGGACAGGGGGCTACGAGCAGTACTTC

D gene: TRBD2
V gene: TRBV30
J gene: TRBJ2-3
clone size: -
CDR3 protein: CAWSSGAGVMTDTQYF
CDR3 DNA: TGTGCCTGGAGTTCTGGGGCGGGGGTTATGACAGATACGCAGTATTTT

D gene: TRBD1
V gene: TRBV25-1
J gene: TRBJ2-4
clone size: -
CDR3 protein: CASTSTGGAKNIQYF
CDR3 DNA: TGTGCCAGTACTTCGACAGGGGGGGCCAAAAACATTCAGTACTTC

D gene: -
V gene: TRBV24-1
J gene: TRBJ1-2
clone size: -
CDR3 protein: CATSDQTGYTF
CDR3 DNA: TGTGCCACCAGTGATCAAACCGGCTACACCTTC

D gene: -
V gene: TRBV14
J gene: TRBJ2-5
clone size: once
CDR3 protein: CASSQVTPETQYF
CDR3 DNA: TGTGCCAGCAGCCAAGTGACGCCTGAGACCCAGTACTTC

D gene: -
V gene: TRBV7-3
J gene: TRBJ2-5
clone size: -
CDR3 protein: CASSDVETQYF
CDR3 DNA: TGTGCCAGCAGTGACGTAGAGACCCAGTACTTC

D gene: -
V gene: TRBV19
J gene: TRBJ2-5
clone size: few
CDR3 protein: CASSNQETQYF
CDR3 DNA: TGTGCCAGTAGTAACCAAGAGACCCAGTACTTC

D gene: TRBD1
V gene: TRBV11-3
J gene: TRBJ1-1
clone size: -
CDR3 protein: CASSLGRTGEAFF
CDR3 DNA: TGTGCCAGCAGCCTAGGGAGGACAGGAGAAGCTTTCTTT

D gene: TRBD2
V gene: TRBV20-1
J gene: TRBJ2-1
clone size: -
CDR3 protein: CSAQGTSVLNEQFF
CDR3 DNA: TGCAGTGCCCAAGGGACTAGCGTATTAAATGAGCAGTTCTTC

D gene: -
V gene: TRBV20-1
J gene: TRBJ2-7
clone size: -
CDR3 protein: CSARDGPFSSYEQYF
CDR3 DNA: TGCAGTGCTAGAGATGGTCCATTTAGCTCCTACGAGCAGTACTTC

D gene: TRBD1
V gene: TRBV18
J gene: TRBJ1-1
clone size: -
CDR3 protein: CASSEDRRSAEAFF
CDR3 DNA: TGTGCCAGCTCAGAGGACAGGCGGTCGGCTGAAGCTTTCTTT

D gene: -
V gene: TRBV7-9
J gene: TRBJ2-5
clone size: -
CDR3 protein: CASSQGPLKETQYF
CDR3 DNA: TGTGCCAGCAGCCAGGGACCTTTAAAAGAGACCCAGTACTTC

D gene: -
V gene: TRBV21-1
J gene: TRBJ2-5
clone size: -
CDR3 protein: CASSTGTEETQYF
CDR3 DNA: TGTGCCAGCAGTACAGGGACGGAGGAGACCCAGTACTTC

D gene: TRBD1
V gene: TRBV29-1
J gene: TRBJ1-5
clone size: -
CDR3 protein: CSVRQGDQPQHF
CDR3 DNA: TGCAGCGTGCGACAGGGGGATCAGCCCCAGCATTTT

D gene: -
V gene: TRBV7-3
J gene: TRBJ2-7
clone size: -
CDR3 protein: CASSLTFAGEQYF
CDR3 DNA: TGTGCCAGCAGCTTAACGTTTGCTGGCGAGCAGTACTTC